Presented here are 16 T cell receptor beta chains from one specimen sequenced in a study of shared clonotypes between healthy human individuals. Produced via immunoSEQ multiplex PCR; TCRdb's table is partial and in-frame only. The sample lists about 1.1 million clones, about 80% occurring once. Sequenced material: memory CD4+ T cells from PBMCs. Indicated subset: CD45RA-negative fraction. The source of these receptors is a man between 18 and 29 years old in good health. Some clones in this sample may be carry-over from other donors' samples.

For this clone: A much larger clone lies one base from this, so it may be a read error. V usage is TRBV25-1 and J usage is TRBJ2-5, with unresolved D. Between the trimmed V and J ends, which lost 4 bases and 13 bases, there was a span of 25 bases. Germline V CDR1 and CDR2: MGHDK, SYGVNS. CDR3 length: 15 residues. CDR3 coding DNA: TGTGCCAGCAGTGGCCCCCTGGAGAACTCCTACGAGCGGTACTTC. The encoded protein is CASSGPLENSYERYF.

The CDR3 DNA is TGTGCCAGCTCACCGCGACAGGGTAGAGAGCAGTACTTC. Amino acids: CASSPRQGREQYF. The chain joins TRBV18 to TRBJ2-7; 7 bases fit TRBD1. The trim removed 3 bases at V and 7 bases at J, leaving 6 bases unmatched. The germline gives CDR1 KGHSH, CDR2 LQKENI. The CDR3 runs 13 residues.

The rearrangement joins TRBV28 to TRBJ2-7, with D possibly being TRBD1 or TRBD2 (5 bases each). The germline V and J ends were trimmed by 5 bases and 0 bases, with 11 bases remaining between them. Per the germline V gene, CDR1 is MDHEN and CDR2 is SYDVKM. The CDR3 consists of 14 residues. The chain's CDR3 is CASSLSGTSYEQYF. The CDR3 DNA is TGTGCCAGCAGTCTCAGTGGGACCTCCTACGAGCAGTACTTC.

V usage is TRBV28 and J usage is TRBJ2-2; D call uncertain. The CDR3 is 13 residues long. V shed 3 bases and J shed 4 bases, with 6 bases lying between them. Per germline, CDR1 MDHEN and CDR2 SYDVKM. The CDR3 is CASSFPGTGELFF. CDR3 bases: TGTGCCAGCAGTTTCCCCGGCACCGGGGAGCTGTTTTTT.

The rearrangement joins TRBV5-6 to TRBJ1-5; D might be TRBD1 (6 bases). Deletions cut 0 bases from V and 0 bases from J, with 7 bases between. Looked up from germline, CDR1 is SGHDT and CDR2 is YYEEEE. The CDR3 has 15 residues. CDR3 sequence reads: CASSLAGASNQPQHF. DNA for the CDR3: TGTGCCAGCAGCTTGGCAGGGGCTAGCAATCAGCCCCAGCATTTT.

The DNA of the CDR3 is TGTGCCAGCTCAACATCAGGCACGAATCAGCCCCAGCATTTT. Translation gives CASSTSGTNQPQHF. The rearrangement links TRBV18 to TRBJ1-5; unclear D gene. The CDR3 runs to 14 residues. With 5 bases removed from V and 4 bases from J, the gap between germline ends came to 12 bases. The germline gives CDR1 KGHSH, CDR2 LQKENI.

This chain links TRBV5-1 with TRBJ2-3; TRBD2 might be the D (5 bases). Trimming pared 4 bases from V and 0 bases from J, leaving 12 bases between. There are 15 residues in the CDR3. Germline V lookup: CDR1 SGHRS, CDR2 YFSETQ. The CDR3 DNA reads TGCGCCAGCAGCCCCCGATCGGGAAGCACAGATACGCAGTATTTT. This sequence encodes CASSPRSGSTDTQYF.

The table lists this clone with a count of one. The chain links TRBV11-3 to TRBJ2-5; a possible D gene is TRBD2 (6 bases). Germline V gives CDR1 SGHNT, CDR2 YENEEA. There are 15 residues in the CDR3. V gave up 1 base and J gave up 2 bases, with 11 bases separating them. CDR3 region: CASSLGLANQETQYF. CDR3 bases: TGTGCCAGCAGCTTAGGGCTAGCGAATCAAGAGACCCAGTACTTC. Full variable domain (rest looked up from reference TRBV11-3 and TRBJ2-5): EAGVVQSPRYKIIEKKQPVAFWCNPISGHNTLYWYLQNLGQGPELLIRYENEEAVDDSQLPKDRFSAERLKGVDSTLKIQPAELGDSAVYLCASSLGLANQETQYFGPGTRLLVL.

This clone has just one count. The genes are TRBV28 and TRBJ1-4; TRBD1 is a possible D gene (5 bases). The CDR3 is 13 amino acids. Germline V gene lookup returns CDR1 MDHEN and CDR2 SYDVKM. Deletions cut 5 bases from V and 11 bases from J, with 15 bases between. Here the CDR3 reads CASSQPYSGKLFF. The CDR3 DNA follows: TGTGCCAGCAGTCAGCCCTACTCAGGGAAACTGTTTTTT. The entire variable domain, with the rest obtained from reference TRBV28 and TRBJ1-4, is as follows: DVKVTQSSRYLVKRTGEKVFLECVQDMDHENMFWYRQDPGLGLRLIYFSYDVKMKEKGDIPEGYSVSREKKERFSLILESASTNQTSMYLCASSQPYSGKLFFGSGTQLSVL.

The table lists this clone with a count of one. The chain is built from TRBV11-3 and TRBJ2-1, with D maybe TRBD2 (5 bases). The CDR3 covers 14 residues. CDR1 is SGHNT and CDR2 is YENEEA in the germline V gene. The germline V and J ends were trimmed by 2 bases and 0 bases, with 5 bases remaining between them. CDR3 coding DNA: TGTGCCAGCAGCTTACGGGGCTCCTACAATGAGCAGTTCTTC. Its protein is CASSLRGSYNEQFF.

V and J are TRBV30 and TRBJ1-5; D is possibly TRBD1 (5 bases). The CDR3 extends over 12 amino acids. V was pared by 2 bases and J by 9 bases, with 11 bases between. CDR1 GTSNPN and CDR2 SVGIG come from the germline V gene (reference sequence). DNA of the CDR3: TGTGCCTGGAGTTTTACAGGAGGGCCCCAGCATTTT. Its protein product is CAWSFTGGPQHF.

V usage is TRBV4-1 and J usage is TRBJ2-3; no clear D gene. The V end was cut by 3 bases, the J end by 3 bases, with 7 bases between. The germline CDR1 and CDR2 sequences are MGHRA and YSYEKL. The CDR3 spans 13 residues. DNA for the CDR3: TGCGCCAGCAGCCATCCCAAGACAGATACGCAGTATTTT. This codes for CASSHPKTDTQYF.

V is TRBV5-1 and J is TRBJ1-1, with 8 bases fitting TRBD1. V shed 4 bases, J shed 3 bases, and the junction held 5 bases outside the gene matches. This CDR3 region has 14 residues. Germline loops: CDR1 SGHRS, CDR2 YFSETQ. The CDR3 protein is CASSASGGDTEAFF. The CDR3 DNA sequence: TGCGCCAGCAGCGCATCAGGGGGCGACACTGAAGCTTTCTTT.

The rearrangement links TRBV7-2 to TRBJ2-2; TRBD2 matches at 11 bases. This CDR3 region has 15 residues. The junction had 3 bases not matched to a gene; V was cut back by 3 bases and J by 6 bases. Germline lookup yields CDR1 SGHTA and CDR2 FQGNSA. CDR3 sequence: CASSFVLAGAGELFF. In DNA, the CDR3 is TGTGCCAGCAGCTTCGTACTAGCGGGAGCCGGGGAGCTGTTTTTT.

On this clone: Being one base from a much bigger clone, this may be a read error. Other DNA sequences within the sample encode an identical CDR3. V and J are TRBV28 and TRBJ2-1; unclear D gene. The CDR3 runs to 12 residues. The germline CDR1 and CDR2 sequences are MDHEN and SYDVKM. Trimming stripped 1 base from V and 6 bases from J, with 4 bases between. The CDR3 is CASSLLGNEQFF. Written as DNA, the CDR3 is TGTGCCAGCAGTTTATTGGGCAATGAGCAGTTCTTC.

The rearrangement uses TRBV5-4 and TRBJ2-1; D is tentatively TRBD1 or TRBD2 (5 bases each). The CDR3 covers 16 residues. The germline V and J ends were trimmed by 0 bases and 1 base, with 11 bases remaining between them. Germline V lookup: CDR1 SGHNT, CDR2 YYREEE (reference sequence). The CDR3 bases are TGTGCCAGCAGCTTGGGAGGGGCAGAGTCCTACAATGAGCAGTTCTTC. Translated, it gives CASSLGGAESYNEQFF.